This TCR beta chain was recorded in a study of beta chain features in type 1 diabetes. At the level of the study: Patients and healthy donors were similar in age, gender and cell yields.

The sample holds a few counts of this clone. It was one heparinised blood draw, averaging roughly 120 mL, that each donor gave. What was sequenced were expressed TCRB transcripts, since all of the isolated RNA had been reverse transcribed. Sequencing was performed with immunoSEQ multiplex PCR; in TCRdb, only in-frame clones are kept and a portion is missing. The table includes 450,000 or so clones, about 10% detected once. V dropped 5 bases and J dropped 2 bases, with 6 bases sitting between them. Germline V gives CDR1 MGHDK, CDR2 SYGVNS. CDR3 length: 12 amino acids. This receptor was taken from a woman under 30 in good health. The sequenced sample consisted of naive CD4+ T cells from blood. The rearrangement uses TRBV25-1 and TRBJ1-1; no clear D. The CDR3 spells CASSFSNTEAFF. Written as DNA, the CDR3 is TGTGCCAGCAGTTTTTCTAACACTGAAGCTTTCTTT.